This T cell receptor beta chain was documented in a study of blood T cell repertoires in COVID-19. Study background: PBMCs, B-cell-depleted T cells, or T cells were the source of the cDNA or gDNA that made up the material.

Sequenced by immunoSEQ multiplex PCR; TCRdb stores in-frame clones only, minus some. The sample has 250,000 or so clones; more than 70% are singletons. Germline values: CDR1 KGHSH, CDR2 LQKENI. The CDR3 has 12 residues. With 4 bases removed from V and 8 bases from J, the gap between germline ends came to 11 bases. The source is a woman aged 40 to 50 with acute COVID-19. The sequencing sample was made of PBMCs or T cells enriched from blood (not recorded which). The chain joins TRBV18 to TRBJ1-1; perhaps TRBD1 as D (6 bases). The CDR3, as DNA: TGTGCCAGCTCACAAGCTGACAGGGAAGCTTTCTTT. It is translated as CASSQADREAFF.